These T cell receptor beta chains were read from a single sample in a study of PD-1 blockade in classical Hodgkin lymphoma. Sequencing was performed with immunoSEQ multiplex PCR; in TCRdb, only in-frame clones are kept and a portion is missing. The data hold 50,000 to 65,000 clones, with around 90% observed a single time. The sample consisted of peripheral blood mononuclear cells (PBMCs), taken before the fourth cycle of nivolumab. All receptors come from a human donor with classical Hodgkin lymphoma. Each CDR3 is given with its conserved first and last residue. The D gene is left open where the match is weak. The size entry is marked missing in some rows and otherwise reads once, few, many or a size class.

j_gene: TRBJ1-2; abundance: .; v_gene: TRBV30; len: 13; d_gene: .; CDR3aa: CASQGTRRYGYTF; CDR3nt: TGTGCCTCACAGGGAACAAGGAGATATGGCTACACCTTC
j_gene: TRBJ2-7; abundance: .; v_gene: TRBV6-5; len: 12; d_gene: .; CDR3aa: CASGGLPYEQYF; CDR3nt: TGTGCCAGCGGGGGGCTCCCTTACGAGCAGTACTTC
j_gene: TRBJ1-2; abundance: .; v_gene: TRBV29-1; len: 13; d_gene: .; CDR3aa: CSVPEGANYGYTF; CDR3nt: TGCAGCGTACCGGAGGGGGCTAACTATGGCTACACCTTC
j_gene: TRBJ2-7; abundance: .; v_gene: TRBV27; len: 12; d_gene: .; CDR3aa: CASRDTYYEQYF; CDR3nt: TGTGCCAGCAGGGACACTTACTACGAGCAGTACTTC
j_gene: TRBJ1-2; abundance: .; v_gene: TRBV2; len: 13; d_gene: .; CDR3aa: CASGSGASIGYTF; CDR3nt: TGTGCCAGCGGGTCAGGAGCTAGCATTGGCTACACCTTC
j_gene: TRBJ2-2; abundance: .; v_gene: TRBV11-2; len: 13; d_gene: .; CDR3aa: CASKTDWTGELFF; CDR3nt: TGTGCCAGCAAAACGGACTGGACCGGGGAGCTGTTTTTT
j_gene: TRBJ1-2; abundance: .; v_gene: TRBV5-1; len: 15; d_gene: TRBD1; CDR3aa: CASSPTPTGTYGYTF; CDR3nt: TGCGCCAGCAGCCCCACCCCGACAGGGACCTATGGCTACACCTTC
j_gene: TRBJ1-2; abundance: few; v_gene: TRBV19; len: 12; d_gene: TRBD1; CDR3aa: CAGYRGRDGYTF; CDR3nt: TGTGCCGGGTACAGGGGGCGAGATGGCTACACCTTC
j_gene: TRBJ1-5; abundance: .; v_gene: TRBV5-6; len: 14; d_gene: .; CDR3aa: CASSRWGSNQPQHF; CDR3nt: TGTGCCAGCAGCCGCTGGGGTAGCAATCAGCCCCAGCATTTT
j_gene: TRBJ1-5; abundance: .; v_gene: TRBV4-1; len: 16; d_gene: TRBD1; CDR3aa: CASSFTLQGGNQPQHF; CDR3nt: TGCGCCAGCAGCTTCACGTTACAGGGGGGCAATCAGCCCCAGCATTTT
j_gene: TRBJ2-1; abundance: .; v_gene: TRBV7-2; len: 15; d_gene: TRBD2; CDR3aa: CASSLLAGVGNEQFF; CDR3nt: TGTGCCAGCAGCCTACTAGCGGGGGTTGGCAATGAGCAGTTCTTC
j_gene: TRBJ1-1; abundance: few; v_gene: TRBV29-1; len: 12; d_gene: TRBD1; CDR3aa: CRTETGGTEAFF; CDR3nt: TGCAGGACCGAGACAGGGGGCACTGAAGCTTTCTTT